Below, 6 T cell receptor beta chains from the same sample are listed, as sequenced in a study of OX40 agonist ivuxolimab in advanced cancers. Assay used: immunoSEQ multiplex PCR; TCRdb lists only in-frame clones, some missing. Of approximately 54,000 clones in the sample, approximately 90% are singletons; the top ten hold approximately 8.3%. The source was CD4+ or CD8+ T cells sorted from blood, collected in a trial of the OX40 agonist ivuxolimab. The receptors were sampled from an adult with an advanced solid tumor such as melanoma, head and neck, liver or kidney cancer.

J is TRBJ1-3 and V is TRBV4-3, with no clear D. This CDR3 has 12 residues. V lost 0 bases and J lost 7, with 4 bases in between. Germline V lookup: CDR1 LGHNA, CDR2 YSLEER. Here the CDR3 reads CASSQEGNTIYF. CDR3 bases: TGCGCCAGCAGCCAAGAGGGGAACACCATATATTTT.

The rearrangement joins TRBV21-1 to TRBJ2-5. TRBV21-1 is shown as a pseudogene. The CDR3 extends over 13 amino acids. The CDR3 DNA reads TGTGCCAGCAGCGATCCCAAAGAAGAGACCCAGTACTTC. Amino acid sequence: CASSDPKEETQYF.

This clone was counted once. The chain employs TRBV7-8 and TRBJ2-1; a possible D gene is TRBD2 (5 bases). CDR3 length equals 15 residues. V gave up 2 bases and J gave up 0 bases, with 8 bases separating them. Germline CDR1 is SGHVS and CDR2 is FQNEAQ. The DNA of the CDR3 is TGTGCCAGCAGCTTATCGGGGAGCTCCTACAATGAGCAGTTCTTC. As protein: CASSLSGSSYNEQFF.

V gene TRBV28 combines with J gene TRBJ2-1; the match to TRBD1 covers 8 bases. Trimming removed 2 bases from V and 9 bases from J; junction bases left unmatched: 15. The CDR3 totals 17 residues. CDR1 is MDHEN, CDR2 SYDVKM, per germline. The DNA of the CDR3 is TGTGCCAGCAGTTTAAGGCGGGGACAGGCGCCAACCGCTGAGCAGTTCTTC. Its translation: CASSLRRGQAPTAEQFF.

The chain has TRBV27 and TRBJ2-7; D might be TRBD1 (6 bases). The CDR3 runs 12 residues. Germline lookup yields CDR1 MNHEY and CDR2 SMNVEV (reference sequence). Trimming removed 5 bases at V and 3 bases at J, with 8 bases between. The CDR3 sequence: CASSLQGYEQYF. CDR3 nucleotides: TGTGCCAGCAGTCTACAGGGCTACGAGCAGTACTTC.

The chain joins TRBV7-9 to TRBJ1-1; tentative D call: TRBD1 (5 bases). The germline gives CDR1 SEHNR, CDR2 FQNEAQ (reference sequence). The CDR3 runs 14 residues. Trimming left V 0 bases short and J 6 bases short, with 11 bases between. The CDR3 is CASSLAEGLPEAFF. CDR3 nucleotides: TGTGCCAGCAGCTTAGCGGAGGGGTTGCCTGAAGCTTTCTTT.